The 14 T cell receptor beta chains given below trace back to one sample, sequenced in a study of CD4 T cells in relation to SARS-CoV-2 and coronaviruses. Libraries were prepared by immunoSEQ multiplex PCR; TCRdb keeps only in-frame clonotypes and omits some of them. The sample consists of 20,000 to 25,000 clones, about 70% of them appearing once. Before the COVID-19 pandemic, during about 2010-2018, CD4+ T cells were taken from unexposed donors. The cells were cultured for about 10 days before CD4+ T cells were isolated. The antigens for these receptors are not known. Input material: CD4+ T cells from PBMCs, cultured in vitro. The source of these receptors is a human donor in good health.

V usage is TRBV10-3 and J usage is TRBJ2-1; D unclear. V lost 9 bases and J 4 bases, leaving 16 bases between the germline ends. The CDR3 is made up of 14 amino acids. Germline loops: CDR1 ENHRY, CDR2 SYGVKD. The DNA of the CDR3 is TGTGCCATTAAATCCCCCCAGCAGTACAATGAGCAGTTCTTC. It encodes CAIKSPQQYNEQFF.

The chain is built from TRBV6-6 and TRBJ2-3, with 14 bases lining up with TRBD2. In germline, CDR1 is MNHNY, CDR2 SVGAGI (reference sequence). With V trimmed by 5 bases and J by 4 bases, 8 bases remained unmatched. The CDR3 is made up of 17 amino acids. The CDR3 reads CASSLGLAGGFPDTQYF. The CDR3 DNA follows: TGTGCCAGCAGTCTTGGACTAGCGGGAGGATTTCCAGATACGCAGTATTTT.

The rearrangement links TRBV6-2 or TRBV6-3 to TRBJ2-4, with D perhaps matching TRBD1 or TRBD2 (5 bases each). The CDR3 loop spans 16 amino acids. Trimming removed 6 bases from V and 0 bases from J, with 15 bases in between. Germline CDR1 reads MNHEY; CDR2 reads SVGEGT. The CDR3 spells CASSQGGYQAKNIQYF. CDR3 DNA sequence: TGTGCCAGCAGCCAGGGCGGGTATCAAGCCAAAAACATTCAGTACTTC.

The chain is built from TRBV9 and TRBJ2-1; 10 bases match TRBD2. The length of the CDR3 is 18 residues. The germline CDR1 and CDR2 sequences are SGDLS and YYNGEE. J gave up 2 bases and V 3 bases, and 11 bases lay outside the gene matches. As DNA, the CDR3 is TGTGCCAGCAGCGCGGCCTCGAGCGGGGGGGGAGCCTACAATGAGCAGTTCTTC. Encoded protein: CASSAASSGGGAYNEQFF.

The rearrangement uses TRBV19 and TRBJ1-4; D unresolved. CDR3 length equals 14 residues. CDR1 and CDR2 from the germline V gene are LNHDA and SQIVND (reference sequence). V lost 9 bases to trimming and J lost 4 bases, with 15 bases between them. CDR3 nucleotide sequence: TGTGCCAGCCGGCCGGGTGTTTATAATGAAAAACTGTTTTTT. Amino acids: CASRPGVYNEKLFF.

This clone came up a few times. The rearrangement links TRBV10-3 to TRBJ2-3, with D possibly called TRBD1 or TRBD2 (6 bases each). CDR1 ENHRY and CDR2 SYGVKD come from the germline V gene. The CDR3 is 16 residues long. V was trimmed by 0 bases and J by 5 bases, leaving 15 bases between them. CDR3 DNA sequence: TGTGCCATCAGTGAGTCGGGCGGAGGGGGAAGAGATACGCAGTATTTT. Encoded protein: CAISESGGGGRDTQYF.

The chain has TRBV5-3 and TRBJ2-7; the D is unclear. TRBV5-3 is placed among ORFs of uncertain function. Trimming shortened V by 0 bases and J by 1 base, and 11 bases separated the two germline ends. The CDR3 contains 15 residues. CDR3 bases: TGTGCCAGAAGCTTGGACCTAGTACCTTCCTACGAGCAGTACTTC. As protein: CARSLDLVPSYEQYF.

The V gene is TRBV3-1 (or the pseudogene TRBV3-2), the J gene TRBJ2-7, with D perhaps being TRBD1 or TRBD2 (5 bases each). The ends were cut back, 1 base at V and 6 bases at J, with 10 bases in the middle. The germline V gene encodes CDR1 LGHDT and CDR2 YNNKEL (reference sequence). The CDR3 extends over 13 amino acids. CDR3 DNA: TGTGCCAGCAGCCAAGTAAGGGGAGTCGAGCAGTACTTC. Translated: CASSQVRGVEQYF.

This clone occurred a few times. The genes are TRBV4-1 and TRBJ1-1; TRBD1 matches 8 bases. The length of the CDR3 is 15 residues. V was pared by 5 bases and J by 0 bases, with 5 bases of the junction left unmatched. Per the germline V gene, CDR1 is MGHRA and CDR2 is YSYEKL. The CDR3 DNA follows: TGCGCCAGCAGCAAGGGGACAGGTTTGAACACTGAAGCTTTCTTT. Protein product: CASSKGTGLNTEAFF.

CDR3 sequence (DNA): TGTGCCAGCAGCTTGGGTGAAGGGAGGACTGAAGCTTTCTTT. Its protein product is CASSLGEGRTEAFF. The V gene is TRBV5-4, the J gene TRBJ1-1, with unresolved D. The CDR3 extends over 14 amino acids. CDR1 and CDR2 from the germline V gene are SGHNT and YYREEE (reference sequence). V was clipped by 0 bases and J by 5 bases, with 11 bases between them.

The rearrangement links TRBV6-5 to TRBJ2-7; D ambiguous. The germline V gene encodes CDR1 MNHEY and CDR2 SVGAGI. V was trimmed by 6 bases and J by 5 bases, leaving 14 bases between them. The CDR3 contains 13 residues. CDR3 protein: CASSPPGLHEQYF. The CDR3 nucleotides read TGTGCCAGCAGCCCGCCGGGCCTTCACGAGCAGTACTTC.

The rearrangement uses TRBV5-1 and TRBJ1-4; tentative D call: TRBD1 (6 bases). V was trimmed by 0 bases and J by 8 bases, leaving 11 bases between them. The CDR3 extends over 14 amino acids. Germline CDR1 SGHRS, CDR2 YFSETQ. CDR3 sequence reads: CASSLDRAREKLFF. In DNA, the CDR3 is TGCGCCAGCAGCTTGGACAGGGCCCGGGAAAAACTGTTTTTT.

The chain combines TRBV10-3 with TRBJ2-7; D is uncertain. V dropped 4 bases and J dropped 4 bases, with 8 bases sitting between them. The CDR3 loop spans 12 amino acids. Germline loops: CDR1 ENHRY, CDR2 SYGVKD. The DNA of the CDR3 is TGTGCCATCAGTGGTGACCGGTACGAGCAGTACTTC. It encodes CAISGDRYEQYF.

This clone qualifies as medium-sized. The V gene is TRBV2, the J gene TRBJ1-6, with D maybe TRBD1 (5 bases). This CDR3 region has 15 residues. Looked up from germline, CDR1 is SNHLY and CDR2 is FYNNEI. V gave up 7 bases and J gave up 7 bases, with 17 bases separating them. CDR3 sequence reads: CASILDSFLNSPLHF. The CDR3 DNA follows: TGTGCCAGCATTTTAGACAGCTTTCTCAATTCACCCCTCCACTTT.